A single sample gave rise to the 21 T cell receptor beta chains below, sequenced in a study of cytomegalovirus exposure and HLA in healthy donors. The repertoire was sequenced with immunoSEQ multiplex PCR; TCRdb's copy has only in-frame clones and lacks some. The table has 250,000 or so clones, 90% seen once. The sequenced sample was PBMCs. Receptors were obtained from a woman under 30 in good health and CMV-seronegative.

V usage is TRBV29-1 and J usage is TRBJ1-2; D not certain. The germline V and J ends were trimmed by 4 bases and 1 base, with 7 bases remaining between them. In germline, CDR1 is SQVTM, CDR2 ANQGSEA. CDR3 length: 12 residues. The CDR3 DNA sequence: TGCAGCGTTGTTGCCAGTAACTATGGCTACACCTTC. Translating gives CSVVASNYGYTF.

In DNA form, the CDR3 reads TGTGCCAGCAGCTTGGAGTCAGCGGGCGGGTCAAATTCACCCCTCCACTTT. Its translation: CASSLESAGGSNSPLHF. The V and J genes are TRBV5-6 and TRBJ1-6; no clear D. The CDR3 consists of 17 residues. The germline V gene encodes CDR1 SGHDT and CDR2 YYEEEE. Trimming removed 0 bases from V and 7 bases from J, with 17 bases in between. Full variable domain (outside the CDR3, taken from reference TRBV5-6 and TRBJ1-6): DAGVTQSPTHLIKTRGQQVTLRCSPKSGHDTVSWYQQALGQGPQFIFQYYEEEERQRGNFPDRFSGHQFPNYSSELNVNALLLGDSALYLCASSLESAGGSNSPLHFGNGTRLTVT.

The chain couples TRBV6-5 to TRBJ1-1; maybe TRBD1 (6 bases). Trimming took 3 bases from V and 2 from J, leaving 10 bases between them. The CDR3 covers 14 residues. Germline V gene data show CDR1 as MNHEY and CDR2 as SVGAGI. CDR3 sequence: CASSYGGDNTEAFF. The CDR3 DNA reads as TGTGCCAGCAGTTATGGGGGCGACAACACTGAAGCTTTCTTT.

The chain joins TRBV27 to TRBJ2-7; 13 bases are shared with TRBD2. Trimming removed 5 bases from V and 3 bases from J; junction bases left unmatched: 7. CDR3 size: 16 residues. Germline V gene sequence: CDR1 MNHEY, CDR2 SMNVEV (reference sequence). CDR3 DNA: TGTGCCAGCAGTCCAGGGACTAGCGGGGAAGGCTACGAGCAGTACTTC. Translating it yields CASSPGTSGEGYEQYF.

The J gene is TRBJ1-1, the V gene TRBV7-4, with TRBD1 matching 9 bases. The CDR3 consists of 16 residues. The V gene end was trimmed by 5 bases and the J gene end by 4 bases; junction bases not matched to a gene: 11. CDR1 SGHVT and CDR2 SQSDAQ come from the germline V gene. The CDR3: CASSPGDRALGTEAFF. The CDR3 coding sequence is TGTGCCAGCAGCCCTGGGGACAGGGCCTTGGGCACTGAAGCTTTCTTT. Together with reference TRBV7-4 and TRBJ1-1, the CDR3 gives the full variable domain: GAGVSQSPRYKVAKRGRDVALRCDSISGHVTLYWYRQTLGQGSEVLTYSQSDAQRDKSGRPSGRFSAERPERSVSTLKIQRTEQGDSAVYLCASSPGDRALGTEAFFGQGTRLTVV.

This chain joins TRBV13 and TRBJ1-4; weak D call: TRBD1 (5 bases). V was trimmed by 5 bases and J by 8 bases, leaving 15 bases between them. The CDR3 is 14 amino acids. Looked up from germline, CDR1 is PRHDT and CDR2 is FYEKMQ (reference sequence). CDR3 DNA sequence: TGTGCCAGCAGCGCCGCAGACAGTGGGGAAAAACTGTTTTTT. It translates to CASSAADSGEKLFF. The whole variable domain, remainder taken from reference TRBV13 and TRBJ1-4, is AAGVIQSPRHLIKEKRETATLKCYPIPRHDTVYWYQQGPGQDPQFLISFYEKMQSDKGSIPDRFSAQQFSDYHSELNMSSLELGDSALYFCASSAADSGEKLFFGSGTQLSVL.

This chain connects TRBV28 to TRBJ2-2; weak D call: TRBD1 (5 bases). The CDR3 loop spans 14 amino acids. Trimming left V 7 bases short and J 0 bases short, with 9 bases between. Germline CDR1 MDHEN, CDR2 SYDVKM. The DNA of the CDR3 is TGTGCCAGCAAGACAGTTTCGAACACCGGGGAGCTGTTTTTT. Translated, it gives CASKTVSNTGELFF. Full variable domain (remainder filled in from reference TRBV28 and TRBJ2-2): DVKVTQSSRYLVKRTGEKVFLECVQDMDHENMFWYRQDPGLGLRLIYFSYDVKMKEKGDIPEGYSVSREKKERFSLILESASTNQTSMYLCASKTVSNTGELFFGEGSRLTVL.

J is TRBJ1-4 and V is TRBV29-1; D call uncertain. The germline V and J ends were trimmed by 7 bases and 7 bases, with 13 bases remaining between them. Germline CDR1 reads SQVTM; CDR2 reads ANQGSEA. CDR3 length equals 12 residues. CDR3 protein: CSAGEGGEKLFF. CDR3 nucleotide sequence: TGCAGCGCGGGCGAGGGTGGTGAAAAACTGTTTTTT.

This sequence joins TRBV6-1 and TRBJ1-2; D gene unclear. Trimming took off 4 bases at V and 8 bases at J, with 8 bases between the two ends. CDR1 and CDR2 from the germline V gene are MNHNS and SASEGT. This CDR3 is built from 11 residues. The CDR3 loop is CASSGEWGYTF. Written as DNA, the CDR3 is TGTGCCAGCAGTGGCGAATGGGGCTACACCTTC.

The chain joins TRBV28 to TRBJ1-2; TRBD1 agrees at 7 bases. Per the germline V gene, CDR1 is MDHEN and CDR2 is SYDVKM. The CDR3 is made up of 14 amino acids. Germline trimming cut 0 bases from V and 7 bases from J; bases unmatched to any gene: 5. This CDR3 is CASSLWTGTLGYTF. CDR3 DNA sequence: TGTGCCAGCAGTTTATGGACAGGGACCCTTGGCTACACCTTC.

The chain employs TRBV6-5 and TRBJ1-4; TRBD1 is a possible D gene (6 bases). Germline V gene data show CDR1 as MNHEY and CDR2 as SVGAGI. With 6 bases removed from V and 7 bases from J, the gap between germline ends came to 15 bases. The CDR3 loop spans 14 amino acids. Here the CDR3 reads CASSLRGGVEKLFF. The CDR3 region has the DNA TGTGCCAGCAGCCTAAGGGGGGGAGTTGAAAAACTGTTTTTT.

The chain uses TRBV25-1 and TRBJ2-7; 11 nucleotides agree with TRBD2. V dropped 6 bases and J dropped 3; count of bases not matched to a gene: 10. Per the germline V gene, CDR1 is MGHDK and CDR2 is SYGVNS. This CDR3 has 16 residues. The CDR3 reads CASSNLPGLADYEQYV. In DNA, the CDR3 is TGTGCCAGCAGCAACCTGCCGGGACTAGCGGACTACGAGCAGTACGTC.

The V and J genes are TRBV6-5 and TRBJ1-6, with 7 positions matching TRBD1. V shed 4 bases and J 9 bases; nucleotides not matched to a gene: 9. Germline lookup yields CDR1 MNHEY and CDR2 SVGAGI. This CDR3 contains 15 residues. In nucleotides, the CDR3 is TGTGCCAGCAGTTTAAACCGGGACAGAGGTTCACCCCTCCACTTT. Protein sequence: CASSLNRDRGSPLHF.

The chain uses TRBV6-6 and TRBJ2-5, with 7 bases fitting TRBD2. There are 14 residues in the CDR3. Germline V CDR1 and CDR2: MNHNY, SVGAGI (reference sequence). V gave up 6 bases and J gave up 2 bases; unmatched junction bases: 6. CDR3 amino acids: CASSTRGIQETQYF. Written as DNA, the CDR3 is TGTGCCAGCAGCACGCGGGGGATTCAAGAGACCCAGTACTTC.

Here the CDR3 DNA reads TGTGCCAGCATTCAGGGAGGGTTGAACACTGAAGCTTTCTTT. It encodes CASIQGGLNTEAFF. V usage is TRBV28 and J usage is TRBJ1-1; perhaps TRBD1 as D (5 bases). The V gene lost 7 bases and the J gene lost 0 bases, with 12 bases spanning the gap. The CDR3 totals 14 residues. Per germline, CDR1 MDHEN and CDR2 SYDVKM.

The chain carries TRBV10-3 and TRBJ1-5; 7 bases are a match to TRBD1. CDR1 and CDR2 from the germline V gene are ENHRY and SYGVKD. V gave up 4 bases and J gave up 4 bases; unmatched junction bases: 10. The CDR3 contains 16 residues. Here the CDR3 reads CAISVEGAVANQPQHF. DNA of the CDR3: TGTGCCATCAGTGTGGAGGGGGCCGTCGCAAATCAGCCCCAGCATTTT.

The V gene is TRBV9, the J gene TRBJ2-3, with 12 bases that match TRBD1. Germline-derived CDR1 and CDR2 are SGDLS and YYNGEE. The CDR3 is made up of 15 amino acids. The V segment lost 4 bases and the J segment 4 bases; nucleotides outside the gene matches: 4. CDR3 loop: CASSPGQGAPDTQYF. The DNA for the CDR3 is TGTGCCAGCAGCCCGGGACAGGGGGCTCCAGATACGCAGTATTTT.

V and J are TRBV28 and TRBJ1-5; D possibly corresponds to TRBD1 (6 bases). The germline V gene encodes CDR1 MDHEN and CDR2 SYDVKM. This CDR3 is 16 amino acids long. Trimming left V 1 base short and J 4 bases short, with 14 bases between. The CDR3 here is CASSLFPQQGNQPQHF. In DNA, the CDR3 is TGTGCCAGCAGTTTATTTCCCCAACAGGGAAATCAGCCCCAGCATTTT. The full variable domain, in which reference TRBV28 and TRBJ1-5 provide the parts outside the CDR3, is DVKVTQSSRYLVKRTGEKVFLECVQDMDHENMFWYRQDPGLGLRLIYFSYDVKMKEKGDIPEGYSVSREKKERFSLILESASTNQTSMYLCASSLFPQQGNQPQHFGDGTRLSIL.

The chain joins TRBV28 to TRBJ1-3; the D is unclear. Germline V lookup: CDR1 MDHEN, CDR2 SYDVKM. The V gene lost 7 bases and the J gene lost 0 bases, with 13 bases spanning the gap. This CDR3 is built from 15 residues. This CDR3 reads CASILDGSSGNTIYF. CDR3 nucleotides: TGTGCCAGCATCCTCGACGGGAGCTCTGGAAACACCATATATTTT.

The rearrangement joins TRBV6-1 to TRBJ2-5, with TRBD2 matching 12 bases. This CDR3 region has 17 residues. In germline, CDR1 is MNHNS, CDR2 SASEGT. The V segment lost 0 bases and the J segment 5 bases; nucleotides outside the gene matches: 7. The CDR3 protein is CASSEALAGGPLETQYF. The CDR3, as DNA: TGTGCCAGCAGTGAAGCCCTAGCGGGGGGGCCTCTGGAGACCCAGTACTTC.

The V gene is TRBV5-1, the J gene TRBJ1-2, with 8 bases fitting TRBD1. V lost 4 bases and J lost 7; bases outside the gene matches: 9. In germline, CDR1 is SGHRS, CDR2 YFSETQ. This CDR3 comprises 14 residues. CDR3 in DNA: TGCGCCAGCAGCCAGCCCCCAGGGGGCTCTGGCTACACCTTC. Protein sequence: CASSQPPGGSGYTF.